What follows are 31 T cell receptor beta chains derived from one specimen sequenced in a study of regulatory T cells in long-lasting Graves disease (dated by TCRdb to the early 2020s). Interpreted using the paper, the time point label stands for: newly diagnosed GD, antithyroid drugs for less than 3 months. For both TCR sequencing and RNA sequencing, RNA was extracted from PBMCs in TRIzol. Library preparation employed multiplex PCR. TCRdb lists the instrument as Illumina HiSeq 4000. To build TCR beta libraries, CDR3 regions were amplified by Arm-PCR using iRepertoire HTBI primers. Using fastp trimming at Q25 and MiXCR clonotype assembly, TCRdb reanalyzed the public sequencing data and kept in-frame beta chains. Each record represents a unique CDR3 protein, reported with the most common genes and DNA among its rows. The sample contains 400,000 to 650,000 distinct CDR3 sequences, 16% of them found a single time. The ten largest clones take up around 25% of the sample.

The same specimen was also included in a second study, on T cells in Graves' hyperthyroidism and ophthalmopathy.

The sample in question was peripheral blood mononuclear cells (PBMCs), obtained at new diagnosis, from a patient treated with antithyroid drugs. Every receptor here comes from a woman between 40 and 65 years old with Graves disease. Donor details come from another sample of the same person, matched by shared clones.

The sample holds many counts of this clonotype. This chain connects TRBV27 to TRBJ2-7; 7 bases are a match to TRBD1. This CDR3 comprises 16 residues. Unmatched junction bases numbered 16, after V lost 5 bases and J lost 6 bases. Germline values: CDR1 MNHEY, CDR2 SMNVEV (reference sequence). CDR3 amino acids: CASSPRTGRGTGEQYF. The CDR3 nucleotides read TGTGCCAGCAGTCCCAGGACAGGAAGGGGAACTGGCGAGCAGTACTTC.

This clonotype has more than one count but fewer than ten. The chain joins TRBV24-1 to TRBJ2-1, with 7 bases aligning to TRBD1. The CDR3 runs to 15 residues. Germline assignment: CDR1 KGHDR and CDR2 SFDVKD. With V trimmed by 4 bases and J by 5 bases, 7 bases remained unmatched. For the CDR3, the DNA is TGTGCCACCAGTGACCGGCGGACAGGTAACAATGAGCAGTTCTTC. It specifies CATSDRRTGNNEQFF.

Details on this clonotype: Given a much more abundant clone one base away, this may be a read error. This chain links TRBV2 with TRBJ1-5; D not resolved. Trimming took 7 bases from V and 2 from J, leaving 12 bases between them. CDR3 length: 14 residues. Germline V lookup: CDR1 SNHLY, CDR2 FYNNEI. The CDR3 bases are TGTGCCAGCATCATTGTGGCCGGCAATCAGCCCCAGCATTTT. Translating it yields CASIIVAGNQPQHF.

The V and J genes are TRBV19 and TRBJ2-2; either TRBD1 or TRBD2 may supply D (5 bases each). Deletions cut 1 base from V and 6 bases from J, with 15 bases between. Germline lookup yields CDR1 LNHDA and CDR2 SQIVND (reference sequence). This CDR3 comprises 16 residues. The CDR3 nucleotides are TGTGCCAGTAGTATAGGTTTAGGGCAGGGACCCGGGGAGCTGTTTTTT. It translates to CASSIGLGQGPGELFF.

This clonotype came up a few times. The chain is built from TRBV3-1 and TRBJ2-2, with TRBD1 matching over 7 bases. In germline, CDR1 is LGHDT, CDR2 YNNKEL (reference sequence). The length of the CDR3 is 15 residues. Trimming at V came to 5 bases and at J to 0 bases, leaving 3 bases not matched to a gene. CDR3 residues: CASSTGQSNTGELFF. The CDR3 nucleotides read TGTGCCAGCAGCACGGGACAGTCGAACACCGGGGAGCTGTTTTTT.

The sample holds many counts of this clonotype. V and J are TRBV11-3 and TRBJ2-7, with D perhaps matching TRBD1 (6 bases). Per the germline V gene, CDR1 is SGHNT and CDR2 is YENEEA. The CDR3 covers 13 residues. Between the trimmed V and J ends, which lost 5 bases and 12 bases, there was a span of 20 bases. The CDR3 DNA sequence: TGTGCCAGCAGCCTTTGGGCAGGGGATTATGCGTACTTC. Residues: CASSLWAGDYAYF.

The table lists this clonotype with many counts. The chain recombines TRBV19 with TRBJ2-1, with 7 bases aligning to TRBD2. The germline gives CDR1 LNHDA, CDR2 SQIVND (reference sequence). CDR3 length equals 16 residues. Trimming cost V 3 bases and J 1 base; bases outside gene matches: 6. The DNA of the CDR3 is TGTGCCAGTAGTATTACCGGGGGGATATCCTACAATGAGCAGTTCTTC. It codes for CASSITGGISYNEQFF.

This clonotype was counted a single time. The CDR3 sequence: CASSIDSRGGGYTF. CDR3 bases: TGCGCCAGCAGCATTGACAGCCGGGGCGGGGGCTACACCTTC. The chain has TRBV5-1 and TRBJ1-2; D perhaps matches TRBD1 (5 bases). The ends were cut back, 4 bases at V and 8 bases at J, with 18 bases in the middle. CDR1 and CDR2 from the germline V gene are SGHRS and YFSETQ. The CDR3 runs to 14 residues.

This clonotype turned up a few times. The V and J genes are TRBV5-4 and TRBJ1-2; D might be TRBD1 (5 bases). Germline V gene data show CDR1 as SGHNT and CDR2 as YYREEE (reference sequence). V was cut by 2 bases and J by 4 bases, with 21 bases left in between. The CDR3 loop spans 17 amino acids. CDR3 protein: CASSLDRARVSFYGYTF. The CDR3 DNA reads TGTGCCAGCAGCTTAGACAGAGCGCGAGTTTCATTCTATGGCTACACCTTC.

This clonotype was seen at least ten times. V gene TRBV3-1 combines with J gene TRBJ2-5, with 11 bases lining up with TRBD2. This CDR3 has 13 residues. CDR1 is LGHDT and CDR2 is YNNKEL in the germline V gene (reference sequence). The ends lost 0 bases at V and 12 bases at J; junction bases unmatched: 3. The CDR3 reads CASSQDVAGGEYF. The CDR3, as DNA: TGTGCCAGCAGCCAAGACGTAGCGGGGGGGGAGTACTTC.

This clonotype appeared many times. The V call is TRBV5-1, the J call TRBJ2-7; maybe TRBD1 (7 bases). Trimming took 4 bases from V and 6 from J, leaving 26 bases between them. The V gene's germline CDR1 is SGHRS and CDR2 YFSETQ. This CDR3 contains 17 residues. The CDR3 DNA sequence: TGCGCCAGCAGCCCCGCCACGACAGGGAGGAATGTGCGCGAGCAGTACTTC. Amino acid sequence: CASSPATTGRNVREQYF.

The V gene is TRBV12-5, the J gene TRBJ2-5; TRBD2 matches 9 bases. Germline V gene sequence: CDR1 LGHNT, CDR2 FRNRAP. This CDR3 contains 16 residues. Trimming cost V 5 bases and J 2 bases; bases outside gene matches: 9. This chain's CDR3 is CASGPKAGGDQETQYF. The CDR3 DNA is TGTGCTAGTGGTCCAAAAGCGGGGGGCGATCAAGAGACCCAGTACTTC.

The rearrangement joins TRBV20-1 to TRBJ2-5; perhaps D is TRBD1 or TRBD2 (5 bases each). CDR3 length equals 15 residues. V was pared by 8 bases and J by 3 bases, with 22 bases between. Germline assignment: CDR1 DFQATT and CDR2 SNEGSKA (reference sequence). As DNA, the CDR3 is TGCAGTAGCTTCTCAACGACAGTCGGGAAAGAGACCCAGTACTTC. Translation gives CSSFSTTVGKETQYF.

This clonotype was detected a few times. This chain links TRBV6-1 with TRBJ1-1; D gene ambiguous. The CDR3 contains 14 residues. V lost 5 bases and J lost 1, with 11 bases in between. Germline CDR1 and CDR2: MNHNS and SASEGT. The CDR3: CASSRLEANTEAFF. The CDR3 DNA reads TGTGCCAGCAGTCGACTTGAGGCGAACACTGAAGCTTTCTTT.

The J gene is TRBJ1-5, the V gene TRBV12-3 or TRBV12-4; D is undetermined. V was pared by 5 bases and J by 4 bases, with 9 bases between. CDR3 length: 13 amino acids. CDR3 loop: CASSRRENQPQHF. DNA of the CDR3: TGTGCCAGCAGTAGGAGAGAAAATCAGCCCCAGCATTTT.

Many counts were recorded for this clonotype. V is TRBV27 and J is TRBJ1-5; D may be TRBD1 (5 bases). Per the germline V gene, CDR1 is MNHEY and CDR2 is SMNVEV (reference sequence). V was trimmed by 5 bases and J by 7 bases, leaving 12 bases between them. The CDR3 covers 13 residues. CDR3 bases: TGTGCCAGCAGTCAGCAGGGAGTGCAGCCCCAGCATTTT. Encoded protein: CASSQQGVQPQHF.

This clonotype was seen repeatedly, ten times or more. The V and J genes are TRBV3-1 and TRBJ1-1, with D possibly TRBD1 on 5 matching bases. CDR3 length: 15 amino acids. The V end was cut by 5 bases, the J end by 4 bases, with 17 bases between. The V gene's germline CDR1 is LGHDT and CDR2 YNNKEL (reference sequence). Here the CDR3 DNA reads TGTGCCAGCAGCTCCGGGGATCTAAGGGGCACTGAAGCTTTCTTT. Encoded protein: CASSSGDLRGTEAFF.

This clonotype was detected a few times. The chain combines TRBV18 with TRBJ1-1, with a tentative D call TRBD1 (5 bases). The V gene's germline CDR1 is KGHSH and CDR2 LQKENI. The CDR3 spans 16 residues. V gave up 2 bases and J gave up 3 bases, with 16 bases separating them. The CDR3 spells CASSPISGLGDTEAFF. The CDR3 DNA sequence: TGTGCCAGCTCACCAATCTCGGGACTAGGAGACACTGAAGCTTTCTTT. The variable domain in full, with the rest retrieved from reference TRBV18 and TRBJ1-1, is NAGVMQNPRHLVRRRGQEARLRCSPMKGHSHVYWYRQLPEEGLKFMVYLQKENIIDESGMPKERFSAEFPKEGPSILRIQQVVRGDSAAYFCASSPISGLGDTEAFFGQGTRLTVV.

A few counts support this clonotype. The junction does not match germline at one end; this may be a read error. The chain uses TRBV11-2 and TRBJ2-4; 8 bases match TRBD1. Per germline, CDR1 SGHAT and CDR2 FQNNGV. The CDR3 consists of 13 residues. The CDR3 sequence is CASSLAPDREIHF. In nucleotides, the CDR3 is TGTGCCAGCAGCTTAGCCCCGGACAGGGAGATTCACTTC. Using reference TRBV11-2 and TRBJ2-4 for the parts outside the CDR3, the full variable domain is EAGVAQSPRYKIIEKRQSVAFWCNPISGHATLYWYQQILGQGPKLLIQFQNNGVVDDSQLPKDRFSAERLKGVDSTLKIQPAKLEDSAVYLCASSLAPDREIHFGAGTRLSVL.

The rearrangement links TRBV27 to TRBJ1-1; possibly TRBD1 for D (6 bases). V gave up 0 bases and J gave up 1 base, with 15 bases separating them. CDR1 and CDR2 from the germline V gene are MNHEY and SMNVEV (reference sequence). CDR3 length equals 17 residues. This chain's CDR3 is CASSLSRGALRNTEAFF. The CDR3 DNA follows: TGTGCCAGCAGTTTATCTAGGGGGGCACTGCGGAACACTGAAGCTTTCTTT.

This clonotype has only a few counts. The chain combines TRBV9 with TRBJ1-2, with D perhaps matching TRBD1 (6 bases). Trimming shortened V by 3 bases and J by 14 bases, and 17 bases separated the two germline ends. Germline V gene lookup returns CDR1 SGDLS and CDR2 YYNGEE. The CDR3 sequence is 12 residues long. The CDR3 is CASSEAEGGRTF. In DNA, the CDR3 is TGTGCCAGCAGCGAGGCGGAGGGGGGCCGGACCTTC.

This clonotype appeared a few times. This rearrangement joins TRBV20-1 to TRBJ2-3, with D uncertain. With 0 bases removed from V and 0 bases from J, the gap between germline ends came to 13 bases. Germline-derived CDR1 and CDR2 are DFQATT and SNEGSKA (reference sequence). The CDR3 is 16 residues long. The CDR3 is CSAREEIIRSTDTQYF. The CDR3, as DNA: TGCAGTGCTAGAGAGGAAATCATTAGGAGCACAGATACGCAGTATTTT.

The chain is built from TRBV28 and TRBJ1-1; D remains ambiguous. This CDR3 contains 14 residues. Germline assignment: CDR1 MDHEN and CDR2 SYDVKM. The V gene lost 5 bases and the J gene lost 0 bases, with 10 bases spanning the gap. In DNA, the CDR3 is TGTGCCAGCAGTGATCCACACCTGAACACTGAAGCTTTCTTT. Its protein is CASSDPHLNTEAFF.

A single count supports this clonotype. The conserved phenylalanine or tryptophan is not found at the CDR3 terminus, so this likely reflects a read error. The gene calls are TRBV18 and TRBJ2-3; 7 bases agree with TRBD2. Trimming took 6 bases from V and 4 from J; bases not matched to a gene: 16. The CDR3 covers 17 residues. Germline V gene sequence: CDR1 KGHSH, CDR2 LQKENI. CDR3 DNA: TGTGCCAGCTCGGACTTCGGGGCTAGCGGTTCACCAGATACGCAGTATCTT. As protein: CASSDFGASGSPDTQYL.

The J gene is TRBJ2-7, the V gene TRBV7-9, with D unresolved. The CDR3 is 16 amino acids. Trimming removed 2 bases from V and 0 bases from J, with 14 bases in between. Germline lookup yields CDR1 SEHNR and CDR2 FQNEAQ (reference sequence). CDR3 sequence reads: CASSLQGQASSYEQYF. The CDR3 nucleotides are TGTGCCAGCAGCTTACAAGGCCAGGCGAGCTCCTACGAGCAGTACTTC.

To note about this clonotype: A far larger clone is only one base removed, so a read error is likely. The chain has TRBV10-3 and TRBJ1-1; 7 positions match TRBD1. This CDR3 comprises 13 residues. The germline gives CDR1 ENHRY, CDR2 SYGVKD. The CDR3 DNA is TGTGCCAGCAGTTTGGGAGGGGGCCGAGGAGCTCTCTTT. Translated: CASSLGGGRGALF.

This clonotype was seen ten or more times. The chain employs TRBV2 and TRBJ2-7, with D unresolved. The length of the CDR3 is 10 residues. CDR1 is SNHLY and CDR2 is FYNNEI in the germline V gene. With 6 bases removed from V and 6 bases from J, the gap between germline ends came to 6 bases. In DNA, the CDR3 is TGTGCCAGCAGCCTCTCCGAGCAGTACTTC. Its translation is CASSLSEQYF.

This chain connects TRBV13 to TRBJ1-1; D unresolved. V was cut by 5 bases and J by 4 bases, with 17 bases left in between. Germline CDR1 is PRHDT and CDR2 is FYEKMQ (reference sequence). CDR3 length equals 15 residues. CDR3 residues: CASSPDRLWATEAFF. The CDR3 DNA sequence: TGTGCCAGCAGCCCGGACCGACTATGGGCCACTGAAGCTTTCTTT. The whole variable domain, remainder taken from reference TRBV13 and TRBJ1-1, is AAGVIQSPRHLIKEKRETATLKCYPIPRHDTVYWYQQGPGQDPQFLISFYEKMQSDKGSIPDRFSAQQFSDYHSELNMSSLELGDSALYFCASSPDRLWATEAFFGQGTRLTVV.

In nucleotides, the CDR3 is TGTGCCAGCAGCTTGTGGGGGACAGGCGGATCCTACGAGCAGTACTTC. Protein product: CASSLWGTGGSYEQYF. The V gene is TRBV5-6, the J gene TRBJ2-7; 8 bases align to TRBD1. This CDR3 has 16 residues. Losses at the gene ends were 1 base for V and 1 base for J; bases not matched to a gene: 7. Germline V gene lookup returns CDR1 SGHDT and CDR2 YYEEEE.

This clonotype was detected a few times. The genes are TRBV5-1 and TRBJ1-6, with unresolved D. Germline V CDR1 and CDR2: SGHRS, YFSETQ. V was cut by 5 bases and J by 8 bases, with 8 bases left in between. The CDR3 is made up of 12 amino acids. DNA of the CDR3: TGCGCCAGCAGGGTTGGTGATTCACCCCTCCACTTT. Residues: CASRVGDSPLHF. Combining the CDR3 with reference TRBV5-1 and TRBJ1-6 gives the whole variable domain KAGVTQTPRYLIKTRGQQVTLSCSPISGHRSVSWYQQTPGQGLQFLFEYFSETQRNKGNFPGRFSGRQFSNSRSEMNVSTLELGDSALYLCASRVGDSPLHFGNGTRLTVT.

The table lists this clonotype with many counts. The V call is TRBV2, the J call TRBJ1-5, with D possibly matching TRBD1 (6 bases). CDR3 length: 14 residues. The V and J ends lost 5 bases and 4 bases respectively, with 12 bases between them. CDR1 and CDR2 (germline): SNHLY, FYNNEI. CDR3 in amino acids: CASSSQTGNQPQHF. The CDR3 region has the DNA TGTGCCAGCAGTTCACAAACAGGGAATCAGCCCCAGCATTTT.